This is a list of T cell receptor beta chains from one sample in a study of blood T cell repertoires in COVID-19. The repertoire was sequenced with immunoSEQ multiplex PCR; TCRdb's copy has only in-frame clones and lacks some. The repertoire holds around 250,000 clones, with 88% as singletons. Sequenced material: PBMCs or T cells enriched from blood (not recorded which). These receptors were obtained from a woman between 40 and 50 years old who had been exposed to COVID-19. Each CDR3 is given with its conserved first and last residue. The D gene is left open where the match is weak. Some rows mark clone size as missing; the rest say once, few, many or name a class of expanded clone.

CDR3 length	clone size	V gene	J gene	D gene	CDR3 DNA	CDR3 protein
13	.	TRBV6-5	TRBJ2-3	.	TGTGCCAGCAGGAGGGGGTTCACAGATACGCAGTATTTT	CASRRGFTDTQYF
13	once	TRBV12-3/TRBV12-4	TRBJ1-5	.	TGTGCCAGCAGTCTCCTAGGGGATCAGCCCCAGCATTTT	CASSLLGDQPQHF
13	.	TRBV7-3	TRBJ2-1	.	TGTGCCAGCAGCTTTAGCCTTTACAATGAGCAGTTCTTC	CASSFSLYNEQFF
15	few	TRBV7-2	TRBJ1-2	.	TGTGCCAGCAGCCCGGGCCCGGACAGTGGGTATGGCTACACCTTC	CASSPGPDSGYGYTF
11	.	TRBV30	TRBJ1-2	TRBD1	TGTGCCTGGTCAGGGGGCCTGGGCTACACCTTC	CAWSGGLGYTF
15	.	TRBV18	TRBJ1-6	.	TGTGCCAGCTCACCTGGGACTGGTTTTTATTCACCCCTCCACTTT	CASSPGTGFYSPLHF
12	.	TRBV6-5	TRBJ1-2	.	TGTGCCAGCCGGGGGTACCGTCTGGGCTACACCTTC	CASRGYRLGYTF
14	.	TRBV10-3	TRBJ2-3	.	TGTGCCATCAGTGAGTCAGGGGGAAGGGATACGCAGTATTTT	CAISESGGRDTQYF
13	.	TRBV28	TRBJ1-4	TRBD1	TGTGCCAGCGCGGACAGGGAGGATGAAAAACTGTTTTTT	CASADREDEKLFF
15	once	TRBV15	TRBJ2-1	TRBD1	TGTGCCACCAGCAGTTGGGACAGGTGGGGCAATGAGCAGTTCTTC	CATSSWDRWGNEQFF
14	.	TRBV30	TRBJ1-6	.	TGTGCCTGGCAAGGGCCAGGGAATAATTCACCCCTCCACTTT	CAWQGPGNNSPLHF
14	.	TRBV11-2	TRBJ2-7	.	TGTGCCAGCAGCTTCTCGACTATAACCTACGAGCAGTACTTC	CASSFSTITYEQYF
18	.	TRBV19	TRBJ1-2	.	TGTGCCAGTAGTATTCTTTTGGTTCTGGGGGGATGGAACTATGGCTACACCTTC	CASSILLVLGGWNYGYTF
14	.	TRBV11-3	TRBJ2-2	.	TGTGCCAGCAGCTTGACAGCTAACACCGGGGAGCTGTTTTTT	CASSLTANTGELFF